These 17 T cell receptor beta chains were sequenced from one sample in a study of blood T cell repertoires in COVID-19. TCRdb keeps only in-frame clones here, not all; method: immunoSEQ multiplex PCR. The repertoire holds a few hundred thousand clones, with 88% as singletons. Input material: peripheral blood. All receptors come from a man aged 18 to 30 with active or convalescent COVID-19.

J is TRBJ1-1 and V is TRBV6-5, with D possibly TRBD1 on 6 matching bases. Trimming removed 10 bases at V and 1 base at J, with 10 bases between. Germline V lookup: CDR1 MNHEY, CDR2 SVGAGI. The CDR3 is 12 residues long. CDR3 region: CAILGGNTEAFF. The DNA of the CDR3 is TGTGCCATTTTAGGGGGGAACACTGAAGCTTTCTTT.

This clone was counted between two and nine times. The V call is TRBV10-3, the J call TRBJ2-3, with D hard to call. This CDR3 is built from 13 residues. Germline assignment: CDR1 ENHRY and CDR2 SYGVKD. The V end lost 4 bases, the J end lost 1 base, and 6 bases lay between the germline ends. In DNA, the CDR3 is TGTGCCATCAGTGTCCAGGGCACAGATACGCAGTATTTT. This encodes CAISVQGTDTQYF.

This clone was counted a few times. The genes are TRBV18 and TRBJ1-1, with D perhaps TRBD1 (5 bases). Germline assignment: CDR1 KGHSH and CDR2 LQKENI. This CDR3 is 13 amino acids long. V dropped 6 bases and J dropped 7 bases, with 15 bases sitting between them. CDR3 sequence reads: CASSTDGGGEAFF. Written as DNA, the CDR3 is TGTGCCAGCTCTACCGACGGGGGAGGTGAAGCTTTCTTT.

This chain connects TRBV13 to TRBJ2-7, with D unresolved. V gave up 3 bases and J gave up 5 bases, with 5 bases separating them. This CDR3 comprises 11 residues. Germline CDR1 PRHDT, CDR2 FYEKMQ (reference sequence). For the CDR3, the DNA is TGTGCCAGCAGCTTCCTCCACGAGCAGTACTTC. It encodes CASSFLHEQYF.

This rearrangement joins TRBV7-9 to TRBJ2-2, with 7 bases matching TRBD2. The CDR3 length is 15 residues. The V gene's germline CDR1 is SEHNR and CDR2 FQNEAQ (reference sequence). Trimming cost V 8 bases and J 6 bases; bases outside gene matches: 12. Written as DNA, the CDR3 is TGTGCCAGCGAAAGGATAGCGGGTGAAGCCGGGGAGCTGTTTTTT. It encodes CASERIAGEAGELFF.

V and J are TRBV4-1 and TRBJ2-3; weak D call: TRBD1 (6 bases). Per the germline V gene, CDR1 is MGHRA and CDR2 is YSYEKL. Trimming stripped 5 bases from V and 0 bases from J, with 24 bases between. This CDR3 is built from 19 residues. CDR3 loop: CASSSPSLRAGDSTDTQYF. CDR3 bases: TGCGCCAGCAGCTCACCTTCCCTTCGGGCAGGGGATAGCACAGATACGCAGTATTTT.

This clone was observed a single time. The genes are TRBV10-3 and TRBJ1-4; the match to TRBD1 covers 7 bases. The J segment lost 0 bases and the V segment lost 6 bases, leaving 7 bases of the junction unmatched. The CDR3 runs 16 residues. Per germline, CDR1 ENHRY and CDR2 SYGVKD. This CDR3 is CAIRPGTAATNEKLFF. The CDR3 region has the DNA TGTGCCATCAGACCCGGGACAGCTGCAACTAATGAAAAACTGTTTTTT.

This clone was detected a few times. V usage is TRBV4-1 and J usage is TRBJ1-2, with D unresolved. V lost 4 bases to trimming and J lost 8 bases, with 17 bases between them. The CDR3 has 14 amino acids. CDR1 is MGHRA and CDR2 is YSYEKL in the germline V gene. The CDR3 sequence is CASSRIPDLGGYTF. The CDR3 DNA reads as TGCGCCAGCAGCCGCATACCGGACTTAGGGGGCTACACCTTC.

This chain connects TRBV19 to TRBJ2-1; 11 bases match TRBD1. Trimming at V came to 10 bases and at J to 5 bases, leaving 10 bases not matched to a gene. The CDR3 runs 15 residues. CDR1 and CDR2 from the germline V gene are LNHDA and SQIVND (reference sequence). CDR3 nucleotides: TGTGCCACGACTCGGACAGGGGGCTTAAACAATGAGCAGTTCTTC. Protein product: CATTRTGGLNNEQFF. The full variable domain, its missing parts supplied by reference TRBV19 and TRBJ2-1, is DGGITQSPKYLFRKEGQNVTLSCEQNLNHDAMYWYRQDPGQGLRLIYYSQIVNDFQKGDIAEGYSVSREKKESFPLTVTSAQKNPTAFYLCATTRTGGLNNEQFFGPGTRLTVL.

This clone was seen a single time. The gene calls are TRBV4-2 and TRBJ1-5; 11 bases align to TRBD1. Trimming removed 5 bases from V and 7 bases from J; junction bases left unmatched: 4. The germline V gene has CDR1 LGHNA and CDR2 YNFKEQ. The CDR3 contains 14 residues. The CDR3 nucleotides read TGTGCCAGCAGCGCCGGGACAGGGGGACAGCCCCAGCATTTT. Protein: CASSAGTGGQPQHF.

The CDR3 sequence is CAAGLGLDGYTF. The CDR3 DNA sequence: TGTGCTGCGGGCTTGGGTTTGGATGGCTACACCTTC. The rearrangement links TRBV6-5 to TRBJ1-2; D gene unclear. CDR1 MNHEY and CDR2 SVGAGI come from the germline V gene. The CDR3 contains 12 residues.

The chain employs TRBV18 and TRBJ1-1; the match to TRBD1 covers 8 bases. The V gene's germline CDR1 is KGHSH and CDR2 LQKENI. This CDR3 spans 14 amino acids. V lost 0 bases to trimming and J lost 4 bases; unmatched junction nucleotides: 1. The CDR3 reads CASSPPTGGTEAFF. Written as DNA, the CDR3 is TGTGCCAGCTCACCACCTACAGGGGGCACTGAAGCTTTCTTT.

The CDR3 region has the DNA TGTGCCAGCAGCACCGGGACTTACACTGAAGCTTTCTTT. It encodes CASSTGTYTEAFF. This chain connects TRBV7-2 to TRBJ1-1; D is possibly TRBD1 (5 bases). Germline CDR1 is SGHTA and CDR2 is FQGNSA. V was trimmed by 5 bases and J by 3 bases, leaving 10 bases between them. The CDR3 spans 13 residues.

Comments on this clone: Sequence at one end of the junction differs from germline and may be a read error. The chain combines TRBV29-1 with TRBJ2-7, with TRBD1 identical over 11 bases. Germline-derived CDR1 and CDR2 are SQVTM and ANQGSEA. The CDR3 consists of 14 residues. The CDR3 DNA sequence: TGCAGCGTTACTTGGACAGGGGGCTCCCACGAGCAGTACTTC. Translated: CSVTWTGGSHEQYF.

The rearrangement uses TRBV6-2 or TRBV6-3 and TRBJ2-7; 7 bases map to TRBD1. The CDR3 extends over 13 amino acids. From germline, CDR1 is MNHEY and CDR2 SVGEGT. The J segment lost 6 bases and the V segment lost 6 bases, leaving 8 bases of the junction unmatched. Here the CDR3 reads CASSPPRQGEQYF. The CDR3 DNA reads as TGTGCCAGCAGCCCGCCCCGACAGGGCGAGCAGTACTTC.

This clone appeared a single time. The rearrangement links TRBV18 to TRBJ2-2; TRBD2 might be the D (5 bases). Trimming pared 1 base from V and 1 base from J, leaving 10 bases between. Germline loops: CDR1 KGHSH, CDR2 LQKENI. The CDR3 sequence is 16 residues long. CDR3 coding DNA: TGTGCCAGCTCACCACGGCCCCGGGGGAACACCGGGGAGCTGTTTTTT. Its translation: CASSPRPRGNTGELFF.

This chain connects TRBV10-3 to TRBJ1-2; D might be TRBD1 (6 bases). V was shortened by 5 bases and J by 7 bases, with 17 bases between the two germline ends. The CDR3 has 14 amino acids. CDR1 and CDR2 (germline): ENHRY, SYGVKD. The CDR3 DNA sequence: TGTGCCATCAGTTCTTCCGGGACATCGGGTGGCTACACCTTC. Its protein product is CAISSSGTSGGYTF.